The 18 T cell receptor beta chains below all came from one sample that was sequenced in a study of T cells in Graves' hyperthyroidism and ophthalmopathy. Authors of the study amplified TCR beta CDR3 regions from RNA transcripts. TCR CDR3 regions were first amplified by RT-PCR with HTBI primers. Each CDR3 protein gets one entry after TCRdb re-called the multiplex PCR reads with MiXCR. The table lists hundreds of thousands of distinct CDR3 sequences, about 19% of them singletons. What was sequenced was blood. These receptors all stem from a woman aged 45-59 years with Graves' hyperthyroidism that later progressed to Graves' ophthalmopathy.

There are many counts of this clonotype. The chain combines TRBV6-1 with TRBJ1-1; 7 nucleotides match TRBD1. This CDR3 comprises 13 residues. After removal of 6 bases from V and 4 bases from J, the junction contained 5 bases not matched to a gene. Germline V gene data show CDR1 as MNHNS and CDR2 as SASEGT. CDR3 in DNA: TGTGCCAGCAGGGGGGCAGGGGGCACTGAAGCTTTCTTT. It translates to CASRGAGGTEAFF.

J is TRBJ2-1 and V is TRBV5-1, with a tentative D call TRBD1 (5 bases). Germline V gene lookup returns CDR1 SGHRS and CDR2 YFSETQ. This CDR3 comprises 16 residues. The V end was cut by 0 bases, the J end by 5 bases, with 15 bases between. The CDR3 here is CASSLGYGAQHNEQFF. DNA for the CDR3: TGCGCCAGCAGCTTGGGATATGGGGCCCAACACAATGAGCAGTTCTTC.

There are a few counts of this clonotype. This rearrangement joins TRBV4-1 to TRBJ2-5; TRBD2 aligns across 7 bases. CDR1 is MGHRA and CDR2 is YSYEKL in the germline V gene. The CDR3 totals 15 residues. V lost 0 bases to trimming and J lost 5 bases; unmatched junction nucleotides: 6. In DNA, the CDR3 is TGCGCCAGCAGCCAAGACCCAGGGAGGGCGGAGACCCAGTACTTC. It is translated as CASSQDPGRAETQYF.

In its sample, this clonotype was seen a few times. The chain joins TRBV7-9 to TRBJ2-7; TRBD2 is a possible D gene (6 bases). The germline V gene encodes CDR1 SEHNR and CDR2 FQNEAQ (reference sequence). This CDR3 contains 15 residues. V gave up 5 bases and J gave up 2 bases, with 16 bases separating them. CDR3 nucleotides: TGTGCCAGCAGCCACCCCCGGGGGAACACCTACGAGCAGTACTTC. Its protein product is CASSHPRGNTYEQYF.

This clonotype was observed many times. The V and J genes are TRBV30 and TRBJ1-1; D is ambiguous. Germline CDR1 is GTSNPN and CDR2 is SVGIG (reference sequence). CDR3 length: 11 amino acids. V was clipped by 3 bases and J by 3 bases, with 5 bases between them. The CDR3 DNA follows: TGTGCCTGGAGGTTTCACACTGAAGCTTTCTTT. Translating gives CAWRFHTEAFF.

The genes are TRBV7-9 and TRBJ1-3; TRBD1 might be the D (6 bases). The germline V gene has CDR1 SEHNR and CDR2 FQNEAQ (reference sequence). Trimming removed 0 bases from V and 6 bases from J, with 12 bases in between. The CDR3 sequence is 15 residues long. The CDR3 protein is CASSLAGGEENTIYF. The CDR3 DNA is TGTGCCAGCAGCTTAGCGGGGGGCGAGGAAAACACCATATATTTT.

The rearrangement joins TRBV3-1 to TRBJ2-5; 8 bases are a match to TRBD1. The CDR3 contains 14 residues. The J segment lost 7 bases and the V segment lost 3 bases, leaving 7 bases of the junction unmatched. Germline assignment: CDR1 LGHDT and CDR2 YNNKEL (reference sequence). CDR3 region: CASSHHRGLGTQYF. The CDR3 DNA reads as TGTGCCAGCAGCCACCACAGGGGGTTAGGGACCCAGTACTTC.

The rearrangement links TRBV2 to TRBJ2-5; TRBD2 agrees at 7 bases. Germline V gene sequence: CDR1 SNHLY, CDR2 FYNNEI. V shed 8 bases and J 7 bases; nucleotides not matched to a gene: 19. The CDR3 consists of 16 residues. The CDR3 DNA sequence: TGTGCCAGCCGTCCGGCGGTACTAGCGCCTCCGCGGACCCAGTACTTC. Amino acids: CASRPAVLAPPRTQYF.

This clonotype was recorded a few times. The chain recombines TRBV5-8 with TRBJ2-2, with D perhaps assigned TRBD1 or TRBD2 (6 bases each). This CDR3 has 18 amino acids. Germline V gene data show CDR1 as SGHTS and CDR2 as YDEGEE. V lost 4 bases and J lost 6, with 25 bases in between. CDR3 sequence (DNA): TGTGCCAGCAGCGACAACTATGGATCCCCTCGGGGGCCCGGGGAGCTGTTTTTT. This gives the protein CASSDNYGSPRGPGELFF.

The chain recombines TRBV6-2 or TRBV6-3 with TRBJ2-1, with 9 bases fitting TRBD1. The V gene end was trimmed by 6 bases and the J gene end by 7 bases; junction bases not matched to a gene: 7. The CDR3 has 14 residues. The V gene's germline CDR1 is MNHEY and CDR2 SVGEGT. CDR3 region: CASRGQGGGNEQFF. CDR3 nucleotide sequence: TGTGCCAGCAGGGGACAGGGAGGTGGGAATGAGCAGTTCTTC.

The gene calls are TRBV9 and TRBJ1-6; no clear D gene. The CDR3 sequence is 14 residues long. Trimming pared 0 bases from V and 13 bases from J, leaving 14 bases between. In germline, CDR1 is SGDLS, CDR2 YYNGEE. The DNA for the CDR3 is TGTGCCAGCAGCGTAGGGACTGAAGCGATTCCCCTCCACTTT. Protein sequence: CASSVGTEAIPLHF.

This clonotype appeared many times. The chain carries TRBV5-1 and TRBJ2-3, with D possibly matching TRBD2 (5 bases). Germline CDR1 and CDR2: SGHRS and YFSETQ. The CDR3 has 16 amino acids. V gave up 5 bases and J gave up 1 base, with 17 bases separating them. This CDR3 reads CASRPETAVRTDTQYF. The DNA for the CDR3 is TGCGCCAGCAGGCCCGAAACAGCGGTCCGCACAGATACGCAGTATTTT.

This clonotype was counted many times. J is TRBJ2-3 and V is TRBV18, with 8 bases fitting TRBD2. Germline trimming cut 2 bases from V and 0 bases from J; bases unmatched to any gene: 1. The germline V gene encodes CDR1 KGHSH and CDR2 LQKENI. The CDR3 length is 15 residues. CDR3 in DNA: TGTGCCAGCTCACCAGTAGCGGGGAGCACAGATACGCAGTATTTT. This gives the protein CASSPVAGSTDTQYF.

This clonotype was counted between two and nine times. The rearrangement joins TRBV29-1 to TRBJ1-2; no clear D. Trimming shortened V by 4 bases and J by 2 bases, and 8 bases separated the two germline ends. CDR3 length: 12 residues. Germline V gene data show CDR1 as SQVTM and CDR2 as ANQGSEA. Here the CDR3 reads CSVGAGNYGYTF. CDR3 sequence (DNA): TGCAGCGTTGGGGCTGGGAACTATGGCTACACCTTC.

This chain links TRBV3-1 with TRBJ1-5; no clear D gene. The CDR3 consists of 15 residues. Trimming took 2 bases from V and 0 from J, leaving 8 bases between them. CDR1 and CDR2 from the germline V gene are LGHDT and YNNKEL (reference sequence). The CDR3 protein is CASSQSGYSNQPQHF. CDR3 in DNA: TGTGCCAGCAGCCAATCGGGTTATAGCAATCAGCCCCAGCATTTT.

This clonotype was counted ten times or more. The chain carries TRBV20-1 and TRBJ2-7, with D tentatively TRBD1 (5 bases). Per germline, CDR1 DFQATT and CDR2 SNEGSKA (reference sequence). V lost 6 bases, J lost 2 bases, and 20 bases lay in between. The CDR3 sequence is 15 residues long. The CDR3 loop reads CSADERNRMPYEQYF. The CDR3 coding sequence is TGCAGTGCCGACGAGCGTAACAGGATGCCCTACGAGCAGTACTTC.

This clonotype was seen ten or more times. V is TRBV20-1 and J is TRBJ2-1, with D perhaps matching TRBD1 (6 bases). Germline CDR1 reads DFQATT; CDR2 reads SNEGSKA (reference sequence). Trimming removed 4 bases from V and 8 bases from J, with 15 bases in between. The CDR3 runs 13 residues. For the CDR3, the DNA is TGCAGTGCTATACGACAGGCCTCGGATGAGCAGTTCTTC. It encodes CSAIRQASDEQFF.

As for this clonotype: A clone one base away is much larger, so this may be a read error. The rearrangement links TRBV6-1 to TRBJ2-7; D is perhaps TRBD2 (6 bases). The CDR3 runs to 16 residues. Germline V CDR1 and CDR2: MNHNS, SASEGT. CDR3 coding DNA: TGTGCCAACAGTCCCCCCGGCGGGGCTCAGACCTACGAGCAGTACTTC. It yields the protein CANSPPGGAQTYEQYF.